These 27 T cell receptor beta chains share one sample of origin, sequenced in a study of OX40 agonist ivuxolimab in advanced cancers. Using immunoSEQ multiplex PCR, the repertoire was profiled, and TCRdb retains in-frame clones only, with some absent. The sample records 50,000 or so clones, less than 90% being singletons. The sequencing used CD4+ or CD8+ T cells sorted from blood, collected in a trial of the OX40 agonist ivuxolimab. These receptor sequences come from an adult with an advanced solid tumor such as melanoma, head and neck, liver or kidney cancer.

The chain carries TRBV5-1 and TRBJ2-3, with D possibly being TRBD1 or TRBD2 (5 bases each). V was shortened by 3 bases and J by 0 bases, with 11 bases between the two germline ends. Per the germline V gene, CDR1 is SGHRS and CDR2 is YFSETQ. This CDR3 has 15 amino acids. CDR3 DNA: TGCGCCAGCAGCTACGGGACGCCAAGCACAGATACGCAGTATTTT. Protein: CASSYGTPSTDTQYF.

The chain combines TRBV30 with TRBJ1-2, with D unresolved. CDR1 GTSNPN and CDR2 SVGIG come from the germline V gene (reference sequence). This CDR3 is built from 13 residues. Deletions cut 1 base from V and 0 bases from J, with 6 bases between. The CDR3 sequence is CAWSENTNYGYTF. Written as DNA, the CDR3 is TGTGCCTGGAGTGAAAACACTAACTATGGCTACACCTTC.

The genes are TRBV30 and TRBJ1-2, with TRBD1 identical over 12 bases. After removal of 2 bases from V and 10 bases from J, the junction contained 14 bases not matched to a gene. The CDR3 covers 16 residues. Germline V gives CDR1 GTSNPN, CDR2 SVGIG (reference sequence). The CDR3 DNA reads TGTGCCTGGAGTTCGGGACAGGGGGCTACCATACCTATCTACACCTTC. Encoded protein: CAWSSGQGATIPIYTF.

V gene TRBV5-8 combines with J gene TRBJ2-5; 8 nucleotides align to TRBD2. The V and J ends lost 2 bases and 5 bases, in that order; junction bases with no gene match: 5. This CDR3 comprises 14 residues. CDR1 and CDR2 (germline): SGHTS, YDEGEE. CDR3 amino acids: CASSLAGVVETQYF. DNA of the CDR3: TGTGCCAGCAGCTTAGCGGGGGTCGTGGAGACCCAGTACTTC.

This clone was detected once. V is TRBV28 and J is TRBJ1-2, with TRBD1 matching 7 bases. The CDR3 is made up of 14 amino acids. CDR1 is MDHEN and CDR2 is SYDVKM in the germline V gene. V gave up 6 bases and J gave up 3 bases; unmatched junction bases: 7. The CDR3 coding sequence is TGTGCCAGCAGCTGGGAGGGGGCTCACTATGGCTACACCTTC. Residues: CASSWEGAHYGYTF.

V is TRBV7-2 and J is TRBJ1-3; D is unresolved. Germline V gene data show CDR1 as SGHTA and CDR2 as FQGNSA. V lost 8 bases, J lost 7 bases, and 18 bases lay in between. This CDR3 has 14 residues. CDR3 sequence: CASGSVGPQNTIYF. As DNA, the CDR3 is TGTGCCAGCGGTTCTGTCGGGCCTCAGAACACCATATATTTT.

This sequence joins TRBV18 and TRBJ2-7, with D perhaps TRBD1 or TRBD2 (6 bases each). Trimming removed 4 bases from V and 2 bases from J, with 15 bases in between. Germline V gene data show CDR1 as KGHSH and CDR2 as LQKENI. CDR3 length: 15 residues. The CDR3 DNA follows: TGTGCCAGCTCACACCAAAACAGGGAGGCCTACGAGCAGTACTTC. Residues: CASSHQNREAYEQYF.

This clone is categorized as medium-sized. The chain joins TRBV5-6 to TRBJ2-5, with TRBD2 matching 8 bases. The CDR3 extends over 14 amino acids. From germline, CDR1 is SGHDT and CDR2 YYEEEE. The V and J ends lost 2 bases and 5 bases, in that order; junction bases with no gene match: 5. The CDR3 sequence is CASSLAGVVETQYF. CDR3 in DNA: TGTGCCAGCAGCTTAGCGGGGGTCGTGGAGACCCAGTACTTC.

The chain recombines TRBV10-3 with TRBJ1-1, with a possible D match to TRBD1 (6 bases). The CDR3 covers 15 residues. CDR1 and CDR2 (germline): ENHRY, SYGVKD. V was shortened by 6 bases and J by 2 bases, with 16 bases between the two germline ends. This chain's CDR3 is CAIRTGPTSNTEAFF. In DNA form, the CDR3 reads TGTGCCATCAGAACAGGGCCCACGTCCAACACTGAAGCTTTCTTT.

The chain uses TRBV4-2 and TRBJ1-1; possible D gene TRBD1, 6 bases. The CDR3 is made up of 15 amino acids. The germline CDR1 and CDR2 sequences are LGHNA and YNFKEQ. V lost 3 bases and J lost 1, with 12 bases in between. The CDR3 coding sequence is TGTGCCAGCAGCCACGGACAGATCCAGAACACTGAAGCTTTCTTT. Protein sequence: CASSHGQIQNTEAFF.

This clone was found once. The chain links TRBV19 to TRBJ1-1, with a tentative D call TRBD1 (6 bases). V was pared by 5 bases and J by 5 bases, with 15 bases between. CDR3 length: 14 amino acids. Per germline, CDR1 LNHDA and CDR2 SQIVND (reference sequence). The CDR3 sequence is CASSVTGLNTEAFF. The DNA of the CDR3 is TGTGCCAGTAGTGTTACAGGGTTAAATACTGAAGCTTTCTTT.

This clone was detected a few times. The DNA of the CDR3 is TGTGCCTGGAGTGTAGGCGGGAACACTGAAGCTTTCTTT. Its protein is CAWSVGGNTEAFF. The chain has TRBV30 and TRBJ1-1; D unclear. V was trimmed by 0 bases and J by 1 base, leaving 6 bases between them. Germline lookup yields CDR1 GTSNPN and CDR2 SVGIG (reference sequence). This CDR3 spans 13 amino acids.

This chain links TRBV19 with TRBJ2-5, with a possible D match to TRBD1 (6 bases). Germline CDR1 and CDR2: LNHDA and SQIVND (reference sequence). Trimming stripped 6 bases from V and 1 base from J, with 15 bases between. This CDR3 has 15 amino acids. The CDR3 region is CASSQIQGPQETQYF. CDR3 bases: TGTGCCAGTAGCCAAATACAGGGACCCCAAGAGACCCAGTACTTC. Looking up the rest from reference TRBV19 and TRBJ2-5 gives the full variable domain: DGGITQSPKYLFRKEGQNVTLSCEQNLNHDAMYWYRQDPGQGLRLIYYSQIVNDFQKGDIAEGYSVSREKKESFPLTVTSAQKNPTAFYLCASSQIQGPQETQYFGPGTRLLVL.

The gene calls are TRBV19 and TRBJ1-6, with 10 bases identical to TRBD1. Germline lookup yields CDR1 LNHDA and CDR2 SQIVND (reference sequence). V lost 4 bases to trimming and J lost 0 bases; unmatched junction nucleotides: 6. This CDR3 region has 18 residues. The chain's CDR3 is CASSRRTGGTSYNSPLHF. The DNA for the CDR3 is TGTGCCAGTAGTAGACGGACAGGGGGTACCTCCTATAATTCACCCCTCCACTTT.

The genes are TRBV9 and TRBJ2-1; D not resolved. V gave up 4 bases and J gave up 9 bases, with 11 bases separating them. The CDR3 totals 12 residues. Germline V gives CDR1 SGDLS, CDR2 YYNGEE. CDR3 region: CASSPSVAEQFF. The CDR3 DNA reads TGTGCCAGCAGCCCGTCAGTGGCTGAGCAGTTCTTC.

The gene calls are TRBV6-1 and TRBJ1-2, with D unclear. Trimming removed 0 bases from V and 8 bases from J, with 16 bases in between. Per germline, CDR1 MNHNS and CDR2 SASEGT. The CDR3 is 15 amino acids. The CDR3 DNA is TGTGCCAGCAGTGAAGCGCAGAGGTCGATAGGGGGCTACACCTTC. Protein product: CASSEAQRSIGGYTF.

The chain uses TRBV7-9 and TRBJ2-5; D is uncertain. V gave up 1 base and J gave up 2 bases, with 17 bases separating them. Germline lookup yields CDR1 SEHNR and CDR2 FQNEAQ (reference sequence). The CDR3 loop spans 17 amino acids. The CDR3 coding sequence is TGTGCCAGCAGCTTAGGGCCTAGAAATTTAATACAAGAGACCCAGTACTTC. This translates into CASSLGPRNLIQETQYF.

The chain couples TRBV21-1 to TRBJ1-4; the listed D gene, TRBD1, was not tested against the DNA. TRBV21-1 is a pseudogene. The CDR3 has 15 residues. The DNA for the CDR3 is TGTGCCAGCAGCAACTACAGCCTAACTAATGAAAAACTGTTTTTT. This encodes CASSNYSLTNEKLFF.

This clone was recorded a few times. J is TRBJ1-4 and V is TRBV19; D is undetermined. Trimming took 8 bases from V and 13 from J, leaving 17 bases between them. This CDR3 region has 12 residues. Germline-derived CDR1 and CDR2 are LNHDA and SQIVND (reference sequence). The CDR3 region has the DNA TGTGCCAGTTTGGCTCGAAATGACGGACTGTTTTTT. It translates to CASLARNDGLFF.

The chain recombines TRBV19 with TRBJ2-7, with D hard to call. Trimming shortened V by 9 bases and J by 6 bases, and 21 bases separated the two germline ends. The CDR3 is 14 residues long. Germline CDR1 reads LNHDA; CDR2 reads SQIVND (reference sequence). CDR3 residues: CASSMGIQLPEQYF. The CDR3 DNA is TGTGCCAGCAGCATGGGTATCCAACTCCCCGAGCAGTACTTC.

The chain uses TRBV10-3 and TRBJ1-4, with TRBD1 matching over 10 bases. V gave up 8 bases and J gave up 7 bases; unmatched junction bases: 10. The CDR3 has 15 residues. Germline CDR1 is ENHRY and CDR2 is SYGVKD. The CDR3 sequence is CAISRAGTGVEKLFF. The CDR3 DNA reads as TGTGCCATCTCTCGAGCAGGGACAGGGGTTGAAAAACTGTTTTTT.

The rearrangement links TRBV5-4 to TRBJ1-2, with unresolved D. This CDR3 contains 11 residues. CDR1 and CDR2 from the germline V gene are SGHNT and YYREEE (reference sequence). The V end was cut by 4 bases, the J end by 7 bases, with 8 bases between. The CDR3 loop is CASSGPLGYTF. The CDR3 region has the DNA TGTGCCAGCAGCGGTCCACTTGGCTACACCTTC.

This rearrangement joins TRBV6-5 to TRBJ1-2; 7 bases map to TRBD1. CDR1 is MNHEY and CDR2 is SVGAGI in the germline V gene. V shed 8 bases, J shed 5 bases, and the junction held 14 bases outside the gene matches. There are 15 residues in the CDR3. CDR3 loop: CASSPQGGNQYGYTF. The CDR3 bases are TGTGCCAGCTCCCCCCAGGGGGGAAACCAGTATGGCTACACCTTC.

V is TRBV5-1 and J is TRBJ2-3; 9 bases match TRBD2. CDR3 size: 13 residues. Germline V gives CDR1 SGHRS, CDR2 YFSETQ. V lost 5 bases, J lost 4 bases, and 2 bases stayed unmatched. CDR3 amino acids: CASSGGGADTQYF. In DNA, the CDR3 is TGCGCCAGCAGTGGCGGGGGGGCAGATACGCAGTATTTT.

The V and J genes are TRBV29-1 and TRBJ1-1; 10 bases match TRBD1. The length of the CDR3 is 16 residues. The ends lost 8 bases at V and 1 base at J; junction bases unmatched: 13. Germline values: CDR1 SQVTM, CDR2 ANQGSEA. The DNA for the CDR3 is TGCAGCACAACCAGGGGACAGGGGTTGGGGAACACTGAAGCTTTCTTT. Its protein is CSTTRGQGLGNTEAFF. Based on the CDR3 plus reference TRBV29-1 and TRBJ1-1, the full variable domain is SAVISQKPSRDICQRGTSLTIQCQVDSQVTMMFWYRQQPGQSLTLIATANQGSEATYESGFVIDKFPISRPNLTFSTLTVSNMSPEDSSIYLCSTTRGQGLGNTEAFFGQGTRLTVV.

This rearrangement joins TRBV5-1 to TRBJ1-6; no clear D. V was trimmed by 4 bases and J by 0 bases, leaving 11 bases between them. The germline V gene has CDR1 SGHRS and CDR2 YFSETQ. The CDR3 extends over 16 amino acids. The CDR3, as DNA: TGCGCCAGCAGCCCTGTCATGGGCTCCTATAATTCACCCCTCCACTTT. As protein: CASSPVMGSYNSPLHF.

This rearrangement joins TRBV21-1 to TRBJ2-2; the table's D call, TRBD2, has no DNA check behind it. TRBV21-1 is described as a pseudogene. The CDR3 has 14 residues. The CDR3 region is CASSTYFSAGELFF. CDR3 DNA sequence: TGTGCCAGCAGCACATATTTCAGCGCCGGGGAGCTGTTTTTT.